Listed here are 2 T cell receptor beta chains from one sample, sequenced in a study of T cell changes during pregnancy in multiple sclerosis. Clones were sequenced by immunoSEQ multiplex PCR, and TCRdb holds only the in-frame ones, with some missing. The sample has 66,000 or so clones, just under 90% seen once. The specimen comprised peripheral blood, sampled in the first trimester of pregnancy. The receptors come from a female donor in good health, enrolled as a control in a pregnancy study.

The V call is TRBV27, the J call TRBJ1-2; 12 bases are shared with TRBD1. The CDR3 contains 17 residues. Germline CDR1 MNHEY, CDR2 SMNVEV (reference sequence). V shed 5 bases and J 5 bases; nucleotides not matched to a gene: 12. CDR3 sequence reads: CASSTTPGQGAHYGYTF. The CDR3 nucleotides are TGTGCCAGCAGTACTACCCCGGGACAGGGGGCGCATTATGGCTACACCTTC.

The rearrangement links TRBV6-5 to TRBJ2-3, with D possibly matching TRBD1 (5 bases). Trimming cost V 5 bases and J 6 bases, with 9 bases left between them. The CDR3 covers 12 residues. Per germline, CDR1 MNHEY and CDR2 SVGAGI. The CDR3 sequence is CASSHRRDTQYF. In DNA form, the CDR3 reads TGTGCCAGCAGTCACAGGCGGGATACGCAGTATTTT.